The present entry profiles one TCR beta chain with its context. What antigen it recognizes has not been identified. Read data end 3 residues before the CDR3 end; the end is taken from the germline J gene. Other DNA variants within this sample encode the same CDR3. For sequencing input, CVID and control samples contributed equivalent amounts of genomic DNA. For every sample, a 60 bp segment covering the rearranged TCRbeta CDR3 region was amplified and then sequenced. The immunoSEQ assay, a bias-corrected multiplex PCR combined with high-throughput sequencing, was used to amplify TCRbeta. In the source study's methods: Every unique nucleotide sequence counted as a clone and was annotated with V, D and J genes, copy number and frequency. Sequences were labeled productive if in frame, and non-productive if out of frame or containing stop codons. Clonality was calculated from Shannon's entropy as previously described. The predicted amino acid sequences of productive clones were used to derive mean CDR3 Kyte-Doolittle hydropathy. Hierarchical clustering of scaled V gene usage was performed with the R hclust function using Manhattan distance and complete linkage. Sharing of clones by CDR3 amino acid sequence was evaluated through resampling of 12 repertoires per group over 100 rounds. The repertoires were screened for around 70 published EBV-specific TCRbeta sequences and 200 to 250 published CMV-specific TCRbeta sequences. After a couple of CVID samples that produced fewer than 10,000 sequences were dropped from the analysis, 35 to 50 CVID repertoires remained. TCRdb re-hosts the immuneACCESS table, in-frame sequences only. Its copies lack some clones; in the studies checked, an unresolved V gene accounts for under half of them, and the cause for the rest is not known. The V and J calls and the clone size are those of that table, but D and trimming were determined from the DNA. The table shows approximately 57,000 clones here, with no singletons. The top ten clones comprise around 0.82% of the sample.

This sample is part of a study of T cell clonality in common variable immunodeficiency (dated by TCRdb to the mid-2010s). Broad study findings and their caveats: Fewer TCRbeta clones were shared among CVID subjects than among healthy controls (p < 0.0001). Increased TCRbeta clonality was found in CVID subjects compared with healthy controls (t-test p = 0.018), with the increase being most characteristic of about a third of subjects. Fewer deletions and N-nucleotide insertions were reportedly observed in CVID TCRbeta sequences, and highly modified clones with 13 or more V deletions were reportedly absent from CVID TCRbeta sequences. Even though DNA input was equal, the average per sample came to about 81,820 unique sequences for controls compared with 30,000 to 40,000 for CVID samples. It was noted by the authors that sequencing of the repertoires of T cell subpopulations would be needed to clarify the cause of the increased clonality in CVID. Patient heterogeneity within the CVID cohort put limits on correlating repertoire features with clinical complications.

Including cysteine and phenylalanine, the CDR3 has 16 amino acids. The DNA has 39 bases, all within the CDR3, and is read from base 1. Per the germline V gene, SGHRS is the CDR1 and YFSETQ is the CDR2. V loses 4 bases of germline sequence and J loses 2 bases, and the interval between the two ends is 16 bases. Most CVID patients and most healthy controls were of Caucasian heritage. Heparinized peripheral whole blood samples of about 5 to 8 ml were collected from each donor. Genomic DNA from adults with common variable immune deficiency (CVID) and from healthy adult controls was used to sequence TCRbeta CDR3 repertoires. The control group comprised approximately 22 healthy adult volunteers, some 12 female and about ten male, aged roughly 23 to 70 years with a mean age of approximately 30. Diluted blood was density-centrifuged over Hypaque 1077 or Ficoll-Paque to isolate peripheral blood mononuclear cells. Genomic DNA was obtained from unsorted mononuclear cells using either Qiagen column purification or a centrifugation-based method.

The receptor's source is a person between 18 and 75 years old in good health. The chain was built from TRBV5-1 and TRBJ1-3, with the D segment identity uncertain. Sequencing input: peripheral blood mononuclear cells. CDR3 region: CASSITVSSTGNTIYF. Partial CDR3 DNA: TGCGCCAGCAGCATTACAGTATCTTCTACTGGAAACACC.